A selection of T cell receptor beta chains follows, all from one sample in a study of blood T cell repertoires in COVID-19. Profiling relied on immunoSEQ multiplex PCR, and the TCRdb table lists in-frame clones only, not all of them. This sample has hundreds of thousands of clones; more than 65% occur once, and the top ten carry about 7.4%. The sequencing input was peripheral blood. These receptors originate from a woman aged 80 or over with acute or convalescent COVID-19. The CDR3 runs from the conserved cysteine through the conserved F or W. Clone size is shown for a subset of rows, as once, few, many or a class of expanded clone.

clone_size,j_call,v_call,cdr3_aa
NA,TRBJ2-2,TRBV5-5,CASSIGSRGPTGELFF
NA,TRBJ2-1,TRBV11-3,CASSLRSGSREQFF
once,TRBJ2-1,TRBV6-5,CASRAGTSYNEQFF
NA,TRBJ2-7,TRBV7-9,CASSQDPGGGLIYEQYF
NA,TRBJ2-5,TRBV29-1,CSVSEGWTQYF
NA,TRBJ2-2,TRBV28,CASSLWRLAVAGELFF
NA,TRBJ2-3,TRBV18,CASSARQGSTDTQYF
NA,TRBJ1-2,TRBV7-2,CASSLSHTGYYTF
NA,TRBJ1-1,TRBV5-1,CASTTEEGTTEAFF
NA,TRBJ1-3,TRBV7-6,CASSPSLLIGTGRGNTIYF
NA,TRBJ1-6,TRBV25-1,CASGKRTGAYNSPLHF
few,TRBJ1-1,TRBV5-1,CASSSEGVNTEAFF
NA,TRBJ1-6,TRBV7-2,CASSYGQGTSPLHF
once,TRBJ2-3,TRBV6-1,CASSEVGGSTDTQYF
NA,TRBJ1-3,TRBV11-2,CASSFLMTGLSGNTIYF
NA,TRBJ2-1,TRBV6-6,CASRTGGTGGSQFF